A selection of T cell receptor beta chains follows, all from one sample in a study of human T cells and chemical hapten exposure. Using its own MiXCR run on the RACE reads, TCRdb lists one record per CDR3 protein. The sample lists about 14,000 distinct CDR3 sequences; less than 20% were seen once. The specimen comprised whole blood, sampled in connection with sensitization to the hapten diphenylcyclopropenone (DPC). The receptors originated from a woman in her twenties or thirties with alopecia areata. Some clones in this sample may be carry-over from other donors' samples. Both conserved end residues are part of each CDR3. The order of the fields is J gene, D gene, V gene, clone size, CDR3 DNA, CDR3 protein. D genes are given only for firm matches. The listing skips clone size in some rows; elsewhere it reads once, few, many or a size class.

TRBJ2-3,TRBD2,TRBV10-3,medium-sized,TGTGCCATCAGCCCTAGCGGGAGCACAGATACGCAGTATTTT,CAISPSGSTDTQYF
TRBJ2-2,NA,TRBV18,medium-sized,TGTGCCAGCTCCAGAAACACCGGGGAGCTGTTTTTT,CASSRNTGELFF
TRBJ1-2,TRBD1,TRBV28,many,TGTGCCAGCAGTTCCAGGCGACAGGGTCAAAGCTACACCTTC,CASSSRRQGQSYTF
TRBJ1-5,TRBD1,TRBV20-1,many,TGCAGTGCTAGGGACAGGGGTGGGGAACAGCCCCAGCATTTT,CSARDRGGEQPQHF
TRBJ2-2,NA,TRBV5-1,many,TGCGCCAGCAGCTACTTAACCGACAGCGGGGAGCTGTTTTTT,CASSYLTDSGELFF
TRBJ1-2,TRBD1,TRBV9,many,TGTGCCAGCGGGGGGACAGACTATGGCTACACCTTC,CASGGTDYGYTF
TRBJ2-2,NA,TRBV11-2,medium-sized,TGTGCCAGCAGCTTAGTGGGATACACCGGGGAGCTGTTTTTT,CASSLVGYTGELFF
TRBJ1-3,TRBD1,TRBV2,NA,TGTGCCAGCAGTGTCGGGACAGGGACAAACACCATATATTTT,CASSVGTGTNTIYF
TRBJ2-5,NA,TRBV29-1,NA,TGCAGCGGGGGACAAGAGACCCAGTACTTC,CSGGQETQYF
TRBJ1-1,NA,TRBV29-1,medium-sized,TGCAGCGTTGCCCCGGCGGGGGGGAGTTGGACTGAAGCTTTCTTT,CSVAPAGGSWTEAFF
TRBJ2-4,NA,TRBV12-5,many,TGTGCTAGTGGTGACAGCTTAGCCAAAAACATTCAGTACTTC,CASGDSLAKNIQYF
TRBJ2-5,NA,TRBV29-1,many,TGCAGCGTTGGGTCCTGGGAATTTCAAGAGACCCAGTACTTC,CSVGSWEFQETQYF
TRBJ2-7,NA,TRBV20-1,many,TGCAGTGCTAGAAGGCGGGCCTACGAGCAGTACTTC,CSARRRAYEQYF
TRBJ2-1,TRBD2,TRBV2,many,TGTGCCAGCAGTGAAGGGTTAGCGGGAGGGAATGAGCAGTTCTTC,CASSEGLAGGNEQFF
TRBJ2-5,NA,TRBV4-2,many,TGTGCCAGCAGCCAAGATGCGGTCAAGGGTCAAGAGACCCAGTACTTC,CASSQDAVKGQETQYF
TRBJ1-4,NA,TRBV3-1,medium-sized,TGTGCCAGCAGGAACGGAATAACAACTAATGAAAAACTGTTTTTT,CASRNGITTNEKLFF
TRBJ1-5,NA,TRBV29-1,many,TGCAGCGTTCGTACCGGGGGTCAGCCCCAGCATTTT,CSVRTGGQPQHF
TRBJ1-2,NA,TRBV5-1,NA,TGCGCCAGCAGCTCGTCAGGGGAAAACACCTTC,CASSSSGENTF
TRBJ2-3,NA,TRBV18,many,TGTGCCAGCTCACCAGGACAGTCTAGCACAGATACGCAGTATTTT,CASSPGQSSTDTQYF
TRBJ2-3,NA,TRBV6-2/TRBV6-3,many,TGTGCCAGCAGTTACGCGGGGACGCGGGTCACAGATACGCAGTATTTT,CASSYAGTRVTDTQYF
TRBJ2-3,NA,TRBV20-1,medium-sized,TGCAGTGCTAGAGATCAGGGTTTCAGATCCACAGATACGCAGTATTTT,CSARDQGFRSTDTQYF
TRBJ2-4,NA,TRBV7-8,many,TGTGCCAGCAGCTTAGACGGGACGAACATTCAGTACTTC,CASSLDGTNIQYF
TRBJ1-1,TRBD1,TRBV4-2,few,TGTGCCAGCAGTCGGGACAGGGCCTCGGCGCTTTTCTTT,CASSRDRASALFF
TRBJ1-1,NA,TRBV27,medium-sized,TGTGCCAGCAGTTCCACTGGCTTCGAAAGGGCTTTCTTT,CASSSTGFERAFF
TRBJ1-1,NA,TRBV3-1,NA,TGTGCCAGCAACCTGCAGGGGAACACTGAAGCTTTCTTT,CASNLQGNTEAFF
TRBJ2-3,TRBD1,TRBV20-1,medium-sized,TGCAGCGCTACGACAGGGTGGGTCACAGATACGCAGTATTTT,CSATTGWVTDTQYF
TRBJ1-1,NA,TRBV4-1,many,TGCGCCAGCAGCCAGGGATCACAGGGATTGAACACTGAAGCTTTCTTT,CASSQGSQGLNTEAFF
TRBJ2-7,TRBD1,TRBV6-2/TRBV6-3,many,TGTGCCAGCAGTCACCGGGACAGAGGTACCTACGAGCAGTACTTC,CASSHRDRGTYEQYF
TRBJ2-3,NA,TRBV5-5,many,TGTGCCAGCAGCTTGCTCGGCGGAATAGGAGATACGCAGTATTTT,CASSLLGGIGDTQYF
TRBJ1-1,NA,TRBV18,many,TGTGCCAGCTCACAGACCAAACAGGGGAACACTGAAGCTTTCTTT,CASSQTKQGNTEAFF
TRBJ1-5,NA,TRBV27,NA,TGTGCCAGCAGCCCCCACAATCAGCCCCAGCATTTT,CASSPHNQPQHF
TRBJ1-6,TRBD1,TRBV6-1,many,TGTGCCAGCAGTGTGACAGGGTTAGGGTCACCCCTCCACTTT,CASSVTGLGSPLHF
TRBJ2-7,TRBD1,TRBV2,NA,TGTGCCAGCAGTCGAACGGGACAGTTCTACGAGCAGTACTTC,CASSRTGQFYEQYF
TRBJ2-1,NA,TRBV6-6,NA,TGTGCCAGCACCCCTGGCAGGAATGAGCAGTTCTTC,CASTPGRNEQFF
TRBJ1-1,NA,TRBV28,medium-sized,TGTGCCAGCAGGATCAGGAACACTGAAGCTTTCTTT,CASRIRNTEAFF
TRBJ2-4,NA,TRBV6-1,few,TGTGCCAGCACCTTAGTGCTAGCCAAAAACATTCAGTACTTC,CASTLVLAKNIQYF
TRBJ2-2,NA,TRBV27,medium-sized,TGTGCCAGCAGTTTTAAACTTTGGGGCACCGGGGAGCTGTTTTTT,CASSFKLWGTGELFF
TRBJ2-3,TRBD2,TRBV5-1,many,TGCGCCAGCAGCATGGGACTAGCGGGAGTAAATCCCACAGATACGCAGTATTTT,CASSMGLAGVNPTDTQYF
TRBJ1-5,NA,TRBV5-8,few,TGTGCCAGCAGCCCACCGGCAGGGTGGTGGCAGCCCCAGCATTTT,CASSPPAGWWQPQHF
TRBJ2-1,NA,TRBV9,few,TGTGCCAGCAGCCCCCCTCCGGGATCCTCCTACAATGAGCAGTTCTTC,CASSPPPGSSYNEQFF